A single sample is the source of the 23 T cell receptor beta chains below, sequenced in a study of beta chain features in type 1 diabetes. General study findings and limits: Shortening that was moderate but significant affected the TCRB CDR3s of Type 1 diabetes patients in all four CD4+ subsets.

These receptors have no identified antigens. TCRB transcripts that were expressed got sequenced, as all of the isolated RNA had been reverse transcribed. Data came from immunoSEQ multiplex PCR; TCRdb stores just in-frame clones and leaves some out. The table shows roughly 100,000 clones, with approximately 30% occurring only once. What was sequenced was central memory CD4+ T cells from blood. The receptor source for this set is a woman between 18 and 29 years old with type 1 diabetes.

The rearrangement links TRBV27 to TRBJ2-7, with D maybe TRBD2 (6 bases). Germline V gene sequence: CDR1 MNHEY, CDR2 SMNVEV (reference sequence). The CDR3 is 14 amino acids. Between the trimmed V and J ends, which lost 8 bases and 6 bases, there was a span of 20 bases. The CDR3 spells CASARRETTGEQYF. The CDR3 DNA reads TGTGCCAGCGCCCGGAGGGAAACAACCGGCGAGCAGTACTTC.

The CDR3 region has the DNA TGTGCCAGCTCACCAGGGCCGAACACTGAAGCTTTCTTT. The encoded protein is CASSPGPNTEAFF. V gene TRBV18 combines with J gene TRBJ1-1; D unresolved. Trimming removed 2 bases from V and 1 base from J, with 5 bases in between. CDR1 is KGHSH, CDR2 LQKENI, per germline. The CDR3 runs to 13 residues.

Notes on this clone: This sample includes further DNA sequences coding for the same CDR3. This chain links TRBV18 with TRBJ2-2; a possible D gene is TRBD1 (5 bases). Germline lookup yields CDR1 KGHSH and CDR2 LQKENI. Trimming cost V 3 bases and J 4 bases, with 18 bases left between them. The CDR3 consists of 17 residues. The CDR3 nucleotides are TGTGCCAGCTCACCTAGGGGTACAGGCCCGGGCACCGGGGAGCTGTTTTTT. Its protein is CASSPRGTGPGTGELFF.

Only a few counts were recorded for this clone. The V and J genes are TRBV7-2 and TRBJ2-7; 9 bases are a match to TRBD1. With 5 bases clipped from V and 6 bases from J, the junction kept 2 bases outside the gene matches. The CDR3 length is 12 residues. Germline assignment: CDR1 SGHTA and CDR2 FQGNSA. CDR3 sequence reads: CASSQDRGEQYV. CDR3 sequence (DNA): TGTGCCAGCAGCCAGGACAGGGGCGAGCAGTACGTC.

This clone was observed once. The genes are TRBV30 and TRBJ1-2; tentatively, D is TRBD1 (5 bases). Trimming left V 0 bases short and J 4 bases short, with 6 bases between. The germline gives CDR1 GTSNPN, CDR2 SVGIG (reference sequence). The CDR3 is made up of 12 amino acids. The chain's CDR3 is CAWSVDTYGYTF. The CDR3 nucleotides read TGTGCCTGGAGTGTGGACACCTATGGCTACACCTTC.

This chain uses TRBV7-2 with TRBJ2-1; D perhaps matches TRBD1 (6 bases). The germline V and J ends were trimmed by 1 base and 8 bases, with 15 bases remaining between them. The CDR3 contains 15 residues. Germline values: CDR1 SGHTA, CDR2 FQGNSA. The CDR3 nucleotides read TGTGCCAGCAGCTTAGGGTGGGGGCGTGGAGATGAGCAGTTCTTC. Amino acid sequence: CASSLGWGRGDEQFF.

This clone was observed once. This chain joins TRBV18 and TRBJ2-1; 9 bases fit TRBD2. Trimming cost V 3 bases and J 5 bases; bases outside gene matches: 5. The CDR3 has 15 residues. In germline, CDR1 is KGHSH, CDR2 LQKENI. DNA of the CDR3: TGTGCCAGCTCACCTCGGCTAGCGGGAAACAATGAGCAGTTCTTC. Protein: CASSPRLAGNNEQFF.

V usage is TRBV9 and J usage is TRBJ2-3, with D perhaps TRBD1 (7 bases). Germline-derived CDR1 and CDR2 are SGDLS and YYNGEE. The CDR3 is 16 amino acids. The germline V and J ends were trimmed by 0 bases and 2 bases, with 13 bases remaining between them. CDR3 residues: CASSVVQGGSTDTQYF. CDR3 in DNA: TGTGCCAGCAGCGTAGTCCAGGGGGGTTCCACAGATACGCAGTATTTT.

The chain recombines TRBV11-3 with TRBJ2-2; 9 nucleotides align to TRBD1. Trimming took 5 bases from V and 7 from J; bases not matched to a gene: 5. The CDR3 is 14 amino acids. In germline, CDR1 is SGHNT, CDR2 YENEEA. The CDR3 region is CASSPGDRVGELFF. As DNA, the CDR3 is TGTGCCAGCAGCCCTGGGGACAGGGTCGGGGAGCTGTTTTTT.

This clone showed up just a few times. The gene calls are TRBV6-6 and TRBJ1-4; D not certain. Germline V gene sequence: CDR1 MNHNY, CDR2 SVGAGI (reference sequence). The length of the CDR3 is 11 residues. Trimming pared 4 bases from V and 6 bases from J, leaving 3 bases between. In DNA, the CDR3 is TGTGCCAGCAGTTCGGATGAAAAACTGTTTTTT. Encoded protein: CASSSDEKLFF.

This clone occurred a few times. The chain employs TRBV5-1 and TRBJ2-1, with 10 bases identical to TRBD2. The CDR3 contains 16 residues. Trimming took 4 bases from V and 9 from J; bases not matched to a gene: 13. Germline lookup yields CDR1 SGHRS and CDR2 YFSETQ. The CDR3 spells CASSTMPSGSRIEQFF. In DNA form, the CDR3 reads TGCGCCAGCAGCACCATGCCTAGCGGGAGTCGCATTGAGCAGTTCTTC.

V is TRBV18 and J is TRBJ2-7; 8 bases agree with TRBD1. The CDR3 totals 14 residues. V was pared by 3 bases and J by 4 bases, with 5 bases of the junction left unmatched. Germline values: CDR1 KGHSH, CDR2 LQKENI. The chain's CDR3 is CASSPAGQGYEQYF. CDR3 bases: TGTGCCAGCTCACCCGCCGGACAGGGTTACGAGCAGTACTTC.

The V call is TRBV7-2, the J call TRBJ2-1; D not certain. The CDR3 runs to 14 residues. V lost 1 base and J 1 base, leaving 5 bases between the germline ends. The V gene's germline CDR1 is SGHTA and CDR2 FQGNSA. The CDR3, as DNA: TGTGCCAGCAGCTTAGTCAGGTCCTACAATGAGCAGTTCTTC. It codes for CASSLVRSYNEQFF.

This clone showed up just a few times. The chain links TRBV4-3 to TRBJ1-2; D remains ambiguous. CDR1 and CDR2 (germline): LGHNA, YSLEER. The V gene lost 1 base and the J gene lost 3 bases, with 6 bases spanning the gap. This CDR3 comprises 13 residues. This CDR3 is CASSQVAYYGYTF. The CDR3 DNA follows: TGCGCCAGCAGCCAAGTGGCATACTATGGCTACACCTTC.

V gene TRBV18 combines with J gene TRBJ1-5, with D maybe TRBD1 (6 bases). CDR1 is KGHSH and CDR2 is LQKENI in the germline V gene. V gave up 3 bases and J gave up 3 bases, with 12 bases separating them. The CDR3 is made up of 15 amino acids. Here the CDR3 DNA reads TGTGCCAGCTCACCCAGGGGCCGTCCCAATCAGCCCCAGCATTTT. Its protein is CASSPRGRPNQPQHF.

The J gene is TRBJ2-2, the V gene TRBV5-4, with 7 bases identical to TRBD2. The germline gives CDR1 SGHNT, CDR2 YYREEE (reference sequence). J was trimmed by 8 bases and V by 4 bases; bases with no gene match: 14. This CDR3 region has 16 residues. The CDR3, as DNA: TGTGCCAGCAGCCAAGAGGTGGTTAGCGGGCGAGGGGAGCTGTTTTTT. Translating gives CASSQEVVSGRGELFF.

This chain connects TRBV2 to TRBJ2-1; TRBD2 matches 11 bases. CDR1 and CDR2 from the germline V gene are SNHLY and FYNNEI. CDR3 length: 15 residues. The ends lost 4 bases at V and 4 bases at J; junction bases unmatched: 3. CDR3 in amino acids: CASSAGLAEYNEQFF. The CDR3 DNA sequence: TGTGCCAGCAGTGCGGGACTAGCGGAATACAATGAGCAGTTCTTC.

This clone was seen more than once but under ten times. This chain uses TRBV19 with TRBJ2-5; D may be TRBD1 (7 bases). Germline lookup yields CDR1 LNHDA and CDR2 SQIVND (reference sequence). The CDR3 has 14 residues. Trimming stripped 3 bases from V and 4 bases from J, with 12 bases between. Here the CDR3 DNA reads TGTGCCAGTAGTATCCACAGGGGAGGAGAGACCCAGTACTTC. Protein: CASSIHRGGETQYF.

The rearrangement uses TRBV14 and TRBJ1-4; weak D call: TRBD1 (6 bases). CDR3 size: 14 residues. Trimming cost V 1 base and J 6 bases, with 9 bases left between them. CDR1 SGHDN and CDR2 FVKESK come from the germline V gene. CDR3 loop: CASSQVGAHEKLFF. The DNA for the CDR3 is TGTGCCAGCAGCCAAGTGGGGGCCCATGAAAAACTGTTTTTT.

This clone was recorded a few times. The chain is built from TRBV7-8 and TRBJ1-4; 8 bases align to TRBD1. This CDR3 is built from 14 residues. Losses at the gene ends were 5 bases for V and 8 bases for J; bases not matched to a gene: 7. The V gene's germline CDR1 is SGHVS and CDR2 FQNEAQ. CDR3 amino acids: CASSLGQGGEKLFF. CDR3 coding DNA: TGTGCCAGCAGCCTTGGACAGGGAGGAGAAAAACTGTTTTTT.

The table lists this clone with a few counts. V is TRBV5-1 and J is TRBJ2-1; 11 bases agree with TRBD1. After removal of 7 bases from V and 6 bases from J, the junction contained 6 bases not matched to a gene. Germline assignment: CDR1 SGHRS and CDR2 YFSETQ. The CDR3 runs 14 residues. This chain's CDR3 is CASRPGTGGNEQFF. CDR3 bases: TGCGCCAGCCGTCCGGGGACAGGGGGCAATGAGCAGTTCTTC.

In DNA form, the CDR3 reads TGTGCCAGCAGAGACGGGACAGGGGGGGCCTACGAGCAGTACGTC. It translates to CASRDGTGGAYEQYV. The chain joins TRBV28 to TRBJ2-7, with 11 positions matching TRBD1. V shed 6 bases, J shed 2 bases, and the junction held 6 bases outside the gene matches. The length of the CDR3 is 15 residues. CDR1 is MDHEN and CDR2 is SYDVKM in the germline V gene.

This clone has only a few counts. The chain combines TRBV7-3 with TRBJ2-1; TRBD2 matches at 11 bases. The CDR3 loop spans 15 amino acids. Germline CDR1 reads SGHTA; CDR2 reads FQGTGA. Unmatched junction bases numbered 5, after V lost 5 bases and J lost 5 bases. The CDR3 DNA reads as TGTGCCAGCAGCGTCACTAGCGGGAGTGACAATGAGCAGTTCTTC. Its protein product is CASSVTSGSDNEQFF. Filled out from reference TRBV7-3 and TRBJ2-1, the complete variable domain reads GAGVSQTPSNKVTEKGKYVELRCDPISGHTALYWYRQSLGQGPEFLIYFQGTGAADDSGLPNDRFFAVRPEGSVSTLKIQRTERGDSAVYLCASSVTSGSDNEQFFGPGTRLTVL.